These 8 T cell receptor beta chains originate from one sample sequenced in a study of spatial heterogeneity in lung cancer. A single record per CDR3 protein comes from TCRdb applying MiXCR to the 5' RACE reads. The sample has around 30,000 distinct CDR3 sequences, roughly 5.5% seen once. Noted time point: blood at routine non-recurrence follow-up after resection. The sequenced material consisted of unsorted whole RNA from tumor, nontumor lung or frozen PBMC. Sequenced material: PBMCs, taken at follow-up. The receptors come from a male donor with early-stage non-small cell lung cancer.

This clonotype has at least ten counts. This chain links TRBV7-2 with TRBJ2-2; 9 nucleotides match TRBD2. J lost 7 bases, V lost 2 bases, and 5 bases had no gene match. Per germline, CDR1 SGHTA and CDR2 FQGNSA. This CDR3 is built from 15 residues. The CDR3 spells CASSLQAGGVGELFF. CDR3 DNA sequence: TGTGCCAGCAGCTTACAGGCGGGAGGGGTCGGGGAGCTGTTTTTT.

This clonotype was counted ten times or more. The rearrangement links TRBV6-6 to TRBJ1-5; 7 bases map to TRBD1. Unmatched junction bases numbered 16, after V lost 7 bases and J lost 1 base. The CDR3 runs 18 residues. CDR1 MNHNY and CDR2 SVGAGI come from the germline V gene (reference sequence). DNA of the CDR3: TGTGCCAGCACCCTAAACCTTAGACAGGGCCCGAGCAATCAGCCCCAGCATTTT. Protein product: CASTLNLRQGPSNQPQHF.

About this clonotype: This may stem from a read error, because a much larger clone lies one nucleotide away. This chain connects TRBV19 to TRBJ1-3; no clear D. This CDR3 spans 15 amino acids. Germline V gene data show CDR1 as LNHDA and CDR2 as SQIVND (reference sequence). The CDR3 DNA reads TGTGCCAGTAGTAACCCATTATACTCTGGAAACACCGTATATTTT. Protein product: CASSNPLYSGNTVYF.

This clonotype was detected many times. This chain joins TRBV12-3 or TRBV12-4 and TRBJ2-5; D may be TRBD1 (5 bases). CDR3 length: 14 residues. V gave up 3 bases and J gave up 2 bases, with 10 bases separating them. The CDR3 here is CASSLGRLQETQYF. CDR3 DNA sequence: TGTGCCAGCAGTTTGGGGCGGCTACAAGAGACCCAGTACTTC.

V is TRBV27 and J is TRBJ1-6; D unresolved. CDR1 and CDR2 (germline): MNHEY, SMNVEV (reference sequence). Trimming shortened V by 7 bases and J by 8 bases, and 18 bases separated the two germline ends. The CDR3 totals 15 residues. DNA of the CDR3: TGTGCCAGCACCCCCCGGGCAGCCGGGGATTCACCCCTCCACTTT. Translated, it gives CASTPRAAGDSPLHF.

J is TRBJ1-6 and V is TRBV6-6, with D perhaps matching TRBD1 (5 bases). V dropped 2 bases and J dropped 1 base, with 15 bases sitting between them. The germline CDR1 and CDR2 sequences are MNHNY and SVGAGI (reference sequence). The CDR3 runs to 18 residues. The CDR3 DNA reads TGTGCCAGCAGTTACCCACAAGGTCCAGGGTCCTATAATTCACCCCTCCACTTT. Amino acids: CASSYPQGPGSYNSPLHF.

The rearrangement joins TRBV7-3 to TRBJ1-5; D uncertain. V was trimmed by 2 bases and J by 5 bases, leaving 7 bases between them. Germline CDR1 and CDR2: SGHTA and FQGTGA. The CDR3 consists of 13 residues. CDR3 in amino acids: CASSLSPHQPQHF. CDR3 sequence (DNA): TGTGCCAGCAGCTTATCCCCACATCAGCCCCAGCATTTT.

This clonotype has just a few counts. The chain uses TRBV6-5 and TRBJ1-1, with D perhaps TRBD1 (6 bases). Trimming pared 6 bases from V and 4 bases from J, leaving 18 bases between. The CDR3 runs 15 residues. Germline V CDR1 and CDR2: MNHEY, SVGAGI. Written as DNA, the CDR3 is TGTGCCAGCAGAGACCTGGGACATGGGTCCACTGAAGCTTTCTTT. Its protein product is CASRDLGHGSTEAFF.